These 27 T cell receptor beta chains were sequenced from one sample in a study of beta chain features in type 1 diabetes. General study results and limits: TCRB CDR3s from Type 1 diabetes patients were moderately but significantly shorter in all four CD4+ subsets.

Sequencing targeted expressed TCRB transcripts, as all isolated RNA had been reverse transcribed. The repertoire was sequenced with immunoSEQ multiplex PCR; TCRdb's copy has only in-frame clones and lacks some. The sample has about 390,000 clones, roughly a tenth seen once. No antigen is known for these receptors. Sequenced material: central memory CD4+ T cells from blood. The receptors shown here come from a young man with type 1 diabetes.

This clone has a handful of counts. J is TRBJ2-3 and V is TRBV6-5; no definite D call. Germline lookup yields CDR1 MNHEY and CDR2 SVGAGI. The CDR3 is 11 amino acids. V was trimmed by 9 bases and J by 5 bases, leaving 9 bases between them. CDR3 in DNA: TGTGCCAGTGAGTCTAGAGATACGCAGTATTTT. Translated, it gives CASESRDTQYF.

This clone has just a few counts. The chain couples TRBV6-6 to TRBJ2-5; D is perhaps TRBD1 (7 bases). Germline values: CDR1 MNHNY, CDR2 SVGAGI (reference sequence). The CDR3 is 16 amino acids. V was cut by 2 bases and J by 2 bases, with 15 bases left in between. Here the CDR3 reads CASSYETGRQQETQYF. CDR3 nucleotide sequence: TGTGCCAGCAGTTACGAGACAGGGAGGCAACAAGAGACCCAGTACTTC.

The chain is built from TRBV5-1 and TRBJ1-1; 8 positions agree with TRBD1. Looked up from germline, CDR1 is SGHRS and CDR2 is YFSETQ. The V segment lost 3 bases and the J segment 4 bases; nucleotides outside the gene matches: 11. This CDR3 contains 16 residues. Here the CDR3 reads CASSSDRGLGTTEAFF. CDR3 DNA: TGCGCCAGCAGCTCCGACAGGGGTCTGGGGACCACTGAAGCTTTCTTT.

In its sample, this clone was seen a few times. The gene calls are TRBV20-1 and TRBJ2-3; D is possibly TRBD2 (5 bases). Between the trimmed V and J ends, which lost 6 bases and 6 bases, there was a span of 10 bases. The CDR3 is 11 amino acids. Germline V gene sequence: CDR1 DFQATT, CDR2 SNEGSKA (reference sequence). The CDR3 nucleotides read TGCAGTGCGACGATAGCGGATACGCAGTATTTT. This sequence encodes CSATIADTQYF.

A few counts support this clone. The V call is TRBV7-9, the J call TRBJ2-1; TRBD2 might be the D (6 bases). This CDR3 region has 14 residues. CDR1 and CDR2 from the germline V gene are SEHNR and FQNEAQ (reference sequence). Trimming left V 6 bases short and J 7 bases short, with 16 bases between. The DNA of the CDR3 is TGTGCCAGCAGTGAGGGGCGGGGTCTAAATGAGCAGTTCTTC. Translated: CASSEGRGLNEQFF.

This clone appeared many times. The chain links TRBV5-4 to TRBJ2-3; D is uncertain. This CDR3 has 14 amino acids. With 1 base removed from V and 4 bases from J, the gap between germline ends came to 10 bases. Germline CDR1 and CDR2: SGHNT and YYREEE (reference sequence). The CDR3 sequence is CASSLKSGADTQYF. The CDR3 bases are TGTGCCAGCAGCTTGAAGTCGGGCGCAGATACGCAGTATTTT. The whole variable domain, filled in from reference TRBV5-4 and TRBJ2-3, reads ETGVTQSPTHLIKTRGQQVTLRCSSQSGHNTVSWYQQALGQGPQFIFQYYREEENGRGNFPPRFSGLQFPNYSSELNVNALELDDSALYLCASSLKSGADTQYFGPGTRLTVL.

The table lists this clone with a count of one. This chain connects TRBV11-2 to TRBJ1-2; D might be TRBD1 (6 bases). This CDR3 spans 15 amino acids. The germline gives CDR1 SGHAT, CDR2 FQNNGV. V lost 2 bases to trimming and J lost 6 bases, with 16 bases between them. The CDR3 spells CASSLQYGAGDGYTF. The CDR3 region has the DNA TGTGCCAGCAGCTTACAGTACGGGGCAGGGGATGGCTACACCTTC. Based on the CDR3 plus reference TRBV11-2 and TRBJ1-2, the full variable domain is EAGVAQSPRYKIIEKRQSVAFWCNPISGHATLYWYQQILGQGPKLLIQFQNNGVVDDSQLPKDRFSAERLKGVDSTLKIQPAKLEDSAVYLCASSLQYGAGDGYTFGSGTRLTVV.

This chain links TRBV19 with TRBJ2-7; maybe TRBD2 (6 bases). V dropped 7 bases and J dropped 5 bases, with 21 bases sitting between them. The CDR3 extends over 15 amino acids. CDR1 and CDR2 (germline): LNHDA, SQIVND (reference sequence). The CDR3 nucleotides are TGTGCCAGTAACCTCGTGGCAGGGACTCTCCACGAGCAGTACTTC. As protein: CASNLVAGTLHEQYF.

The chain uses TRBV30 and TRBJ1-1; 7 bases line up with TRBD1. J lost 4 bases, V lost 4 bases, and 6 bases had no gene match. Germline V gene data show CDR1 as GTSNPN and CDR2 as SVGIG (reference sequence). This CDR3 region has 13 residues. The CDR3, as DNA: TGTGCCTGGACCAGGGGGAGAGGCACTGAAGCTTTCTTT. Amino acid sequence: CAWTRGRGTEAFF.

The chain combines TRBV27 with TRBJ2-2; no clear D. The V gene's germline CDR1 is MNHEY and CDR2 SMNVEV (reference sequence). V was clipped by 6 bases and J by 0 bases, with 14 bases between them. The CDR3 is 16 residues long. The CDR3 loop reads CASSRRGEPNTGELFF. Here the CDR3 DNA reads TGTGCCAGCAGCCGCCGTGGGGAACCGAACACCGGGGAGCTGTTTTTT.

This clone showed up just a few times. The rearrangement links TRBV4-3 to TRBJ1-1, with D perhaps matching TRBD1 (6 bases). The CDR3 is 14 amino acids. The V end lost 2 bases, the J end lost 1 base, and 8 bases lay between the germline ends. CDR1 and CDR2 from the germline V gene are LGHNA and YSLEER. The CDR3 nucleotides read TGCGCCAGCAGCCAACAGGGGTCGAACACTGAAGCTTTCTTT. Translating gives CASSQQGSNTEAFF.

The sample holds a few counts of this clone. This chain connects TRBV15 to TRBJ2-5, with a possible D match to TRBD2 (6 bases). CDR1 is LNHNV, CDR2 YYDKDF, per germline (reference sequence). The CDR3 has 13 amino acids. With 9 bases removed from V and 2 bases from J, the gap between germline ends came to 13 bases. CDR3 amino acids: CATREPSQETQYF. CDR3 nucleotides: TGTGCCACTCGGGAGCCATCTCAAGAGACCCAGTACTTC.

The CDR3 DNA sequence: TGTGCCAGCAGTTACAGGGGGCCGGGAGATACGCAGTATTTT. It is translated as CASSYRGPGDTQYF. This chain uses TRBV7-2 with TRBJ2-3, with 9 bases identical to TRBD1. The trim removed 6 bases at V and 5 bases at J, leaving 6 bases unmatched. The germline V gene has CDR1 SGHTA and CDR2 FQGNSA. The CDR3 covers 14 residues.

The table lists this clone with many counts. The same CDR3 can be traced to other DNA sequences in this sample. The chain combines TRBV7-9 with TRBJ2-5; D gene ambiguous. V was pared by 5 bases and J by 5 bases, with 6 bases between. The CDR3 length is 11 residues. Germline V gives CDR1 SEHNR, CDR2 FQNEAQ (reference sequence). The DNA of the CDR3 is TGTGCCAGCAGCAGGCAGGAGACCCAGTACTTC. Protein sequence: CASSRQETQYF. The whole variable domain, filled in from reference TRBV7-9 and TRBJ2-5, reads DTGVSQNPRHKITKRGQNVTFRCDPISEHNRLYWYRQTLGQGPEFLTYFQNEAQLEKSRLLSDRFSAERPKGSFSTLEIQRTEQGDSAMYLCASSRQETQYFGPGTRLLVL.

The chain employs TRBV5-4 and TRBJ2-1; a possible D gene is TRBD2 (6 bases). The CDR3 sequence is 16 residues long. Between the trimmed V and J ends, which lost 3 bases and 4 bases, there was a span of 17 bases. Germline V gene sequence: CDR1 SGHNT, CDR2 YYREEE (reference sequence). The CDR3 bases are TGTGCCAGCAGCTCTCGACTAGGGTCGTCTTACAATGAGCAGTTCTTC. Amino acids: CASSSRLGSSYNEQFF.

The chain carries TRBV6-5 and TRBJ2-7; D remains unclear. Trimming cost V 0 bases and J 12 bases, with 21 bases left between them. The CDR3 runs to 15 residues. Per germline, CDR1 MNHEY and CDR2 SVGAGI. The CDR3 sequence is CASSYSPGLMPSRYF. DNA of the CDR3: TGTGCCAGCAGTTACTCACCTGGATTGATGCCATCTCGGTACTTC.

The chain joins TRBV6-1 to TRBJ2-7, with a tentative D call TRBD1 (5 bases). The CDR3 runs 16 residues. V lost 4 bases and J 2 bases, leaving 18 bases between the germline ends. Germline-derived CDR1 and CDR2 are MNHNS and SASEGT. The CDR3 DNA reads as TGTGCCAGCAGTGCGACCAGGGCACCGAACGCCTACGAGCAGTACTTC. Encoded protein: CASSATRAPNAYEQYF.

The chain uses TRBV6-5 and TRBJ2-5; D call uncertain. Near its end, the DNA agrees better with TRBJ2-7, so the J call may be wrong. This CDR3 spans 11 amino acids. In germline, CDR1 is MNHEY, CDR2 SVGAGI. CDR3 in DNA: TGTGCCAGCAGAGAGGCATACGAGCAGTACTTC. Translating gives CASREAYEQYF.

The genes are TRBV11-3 and TRBJ2-3; the D is unclear. The CDR3 extends over 14 amino acids. Germline V lookup: CDR1 SGHNT, CDR2 YENEEA. Trimming removed 1 base from V and 3 bases from J, with 8 bases in between. The CDR3 sequence is CASSLAGSTDTQYF. The CDR3, as DNA: TGTGCCAGCAGCTTAGCTGGTTCGACAGATACGCAGTATTTT.

The chain employs TRBV27 and TRBJ2-7, with D perhaps being TRBD1 or TRBD2 (5 bases each). Germline lookup yields CDR1 MNHEY and CDR2 SMNVEV (reference sequence). The CDR3 runs to 15 residues. V lost 6 bases to trimming and J lost 3 bases, with 18 bases between them. In DNA form, the CDR3 reads TGTGCCAGCAGCTCGGGGTGGGGGTCGAGCTACGAGCAGTACTTC. Amino acid sequence: CASSSGWGSSYEQYF.

This chain connects TRBV29-1 to TRBJ1-2; 9 bases are shared with TRBD1. V lost 0 bases and J lost 7; bases outside the gene matches: 6. Per the germline V gene, CDR1 is SQVTM and CDR2 is ANQGSEA. The length of the CDR3 is 14 residues. CDR3 in amino acids: CSVEDLQGAGGYTF. CDR3 nucleotides: TGCAGCGTTGAAGATCTACAGGGGGCGGGTGGCTACACCTTC.

A few counts support this clone. The chain employs TRBV6-5 and TRBJ1-4, with D unresolved. V gave up 6 bases and J gave up 3 bases, with 14 bases separating them. Per germline, CDR1 MNHEY and CDR2 SVGAGI. CDR3 length equals 15 residues. CDR3 residues: CASSSLGTSNEKLFF. CDR3 sequence (DNA): TGTGCCAGCAGCTCTCTGGGAACTTCTAATGAAAAACTGTTTTTT.

This clone was seen at least ten times. The chain uses TRBV5-1 and TRBJ2-1; D remains unclear. This CDR3 comprises 13 residues. Between the trimmed V and J ends, which lost 0 bases and 16 bases, there was a span of 17 bases. Germline V gene data show CDR1 as SGHRS and CDR2 as YFSETQ. CDR3 loop: CASSLEVRLPLFF. In nucleotides, the CDR3 is TGCGCCAGCAGCTTGGAGGTTAGATTACCCCTTTTCTTC.

This clone was found a few times. The chain has TRBV4-3 and TRBJ2-5; TRBD1 might be the D (6 bases). V was cut by 5 bases and J by 5 bases, with 12 bases left in between. The CDR3 contains 13 residues. The germline gives CDR1 LGHNA, CDR2 YSLEER. The CDR3 sequence is CASSTGQGETQYF. The CDR3 DNA follows: TGCGCCAGCAGCACAGGGCAGGGGGAGACCCAGTACTTC.

This clone showed up just a few times. The sample contains more than one DNA sequence encoding this CDR3. The chain uses TRBV7-3 and TRBJ1-5; 10 positions agree with TRBD1. The V and J ends lost 4 bases and 5 bases, in that order; junction bases with no gene match: 5. Germline V lookup: CDR1 SGHTA, CDR2 FQGTGA. This CDR3 has 15 residues. CDR3 nucleotide sequence: TGTGCCAGCAGCTCCGGGACAGGGGCTGATCAGCCCCAGCATTTT. Translating gives CASSSGTGADQPQHF.

The chain carries TRBV27 and TRBJ1-1, with D perhaps TRBD1 (5 bases). This CDR3 spans 16 amino acids. Trimming shortened V by 10 bases and J by 1 base, and 22 bases separated the two germline ends. From germline, CDR1 is MNHEY and CDR2 SMNVEV (reference sequence). The CDR3 loop reads CAIPRYPYGQNTEAFF. CDR3 nucleotides: TGTGCCATTCCAAGGTATCCCTATGGACAGAACACTGAAGCTTTCTTT.

The CDR3 here is CASSLRSSYNEQFF. The CDR3 DNA is TGTGCCAGCAGTTTAAGGAGCTCCTACAATGAGCAGTTCTTC. This chain joins TRBV6-5 and TRBJ2-1; D ambiguous. CDR3 length: 14 amino acids. CDR1 is MNHEY, CDR2 SVGAGI, per germline. V was trimmed by 4 bases and J by 0 bases, leaving 7 bases between them.